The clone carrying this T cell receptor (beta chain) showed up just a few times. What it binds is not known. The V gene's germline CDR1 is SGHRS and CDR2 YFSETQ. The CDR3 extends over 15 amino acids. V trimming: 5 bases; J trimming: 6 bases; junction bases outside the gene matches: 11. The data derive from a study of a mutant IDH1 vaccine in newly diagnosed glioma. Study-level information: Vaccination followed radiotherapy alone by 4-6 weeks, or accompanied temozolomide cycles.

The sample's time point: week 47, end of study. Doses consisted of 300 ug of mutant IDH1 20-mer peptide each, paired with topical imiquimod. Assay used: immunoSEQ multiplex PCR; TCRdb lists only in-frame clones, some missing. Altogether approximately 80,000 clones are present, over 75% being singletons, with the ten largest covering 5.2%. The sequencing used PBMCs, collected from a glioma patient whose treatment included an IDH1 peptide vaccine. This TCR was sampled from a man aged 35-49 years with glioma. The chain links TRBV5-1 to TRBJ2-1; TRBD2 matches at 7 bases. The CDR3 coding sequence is TGCGCCAGCAGGTCAGCGGGGCTCGGGACCAATGAGCAGTTCTTC. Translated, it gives CASRSAGLGTNEQFF.